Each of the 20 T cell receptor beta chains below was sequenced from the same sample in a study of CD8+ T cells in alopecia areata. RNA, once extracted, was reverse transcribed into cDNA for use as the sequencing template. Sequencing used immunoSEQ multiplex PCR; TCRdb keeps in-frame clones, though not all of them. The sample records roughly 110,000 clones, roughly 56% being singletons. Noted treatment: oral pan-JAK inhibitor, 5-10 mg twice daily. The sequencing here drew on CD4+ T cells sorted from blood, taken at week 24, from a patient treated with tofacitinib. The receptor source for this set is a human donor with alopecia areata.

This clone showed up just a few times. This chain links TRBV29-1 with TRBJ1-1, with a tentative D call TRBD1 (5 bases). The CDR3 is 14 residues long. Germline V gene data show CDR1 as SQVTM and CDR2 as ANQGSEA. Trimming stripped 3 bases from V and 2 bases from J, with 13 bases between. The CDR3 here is CSVEFGHANTEAFF. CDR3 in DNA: TGCAGCGTTGAGTTCGGACACGCAAACACTGAAGCTTTCTTT.

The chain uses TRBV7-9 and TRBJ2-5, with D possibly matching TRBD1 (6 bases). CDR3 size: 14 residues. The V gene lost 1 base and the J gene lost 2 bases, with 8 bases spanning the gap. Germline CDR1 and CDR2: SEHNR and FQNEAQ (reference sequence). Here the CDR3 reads CASSLGTAQETQYF. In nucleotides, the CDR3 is TGTGCCAGCAGCTTAGGGACAGCACAAGAGACCCAGTACTTC.

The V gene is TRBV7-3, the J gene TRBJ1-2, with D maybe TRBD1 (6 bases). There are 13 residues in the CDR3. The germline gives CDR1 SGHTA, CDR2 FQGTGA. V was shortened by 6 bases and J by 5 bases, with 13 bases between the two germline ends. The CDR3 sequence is CASSPDSGYGYTF. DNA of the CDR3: TGTGCCAGCAGTCCGGACAGCGGATATGGCTACACCTTC.

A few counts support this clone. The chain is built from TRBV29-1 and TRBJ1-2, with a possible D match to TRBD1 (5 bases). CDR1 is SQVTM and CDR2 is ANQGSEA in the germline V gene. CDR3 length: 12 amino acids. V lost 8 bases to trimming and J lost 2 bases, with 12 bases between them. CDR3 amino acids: CSSGDSNYGYTF. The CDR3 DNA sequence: TGCAGCTCGGGCGACAGCAACTATGGCTACACCTTC.

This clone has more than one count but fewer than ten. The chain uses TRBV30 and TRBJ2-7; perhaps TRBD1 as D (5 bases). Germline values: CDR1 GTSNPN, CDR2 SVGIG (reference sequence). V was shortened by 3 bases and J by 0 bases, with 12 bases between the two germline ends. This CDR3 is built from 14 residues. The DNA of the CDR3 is TGTGCCTGGAGGCCCGAAGGGGTCTCCTACGAGCAGTACTTC. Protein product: CAWRPEGVSYEQYF.

The CDR3 loop reads CASSAYRGRVSGANVLTF. Written as DNA, the CDR3 is TGTGCCAGCAGCGCCTACAGGGGTCGGGTATCTGGGGCCAACGTCCTGACTTTC. The gene calls are TRBV11-2 and TRBJ2-6, with 7 bases lining up with TRBD1. CDR1 SGHAT and CDR2 FQNNGV come from the germline V gene. The junction had 11 bases not matched to a gene; V was cut back by 5 bases and J by 1 base. The CDR3 totals 18 residues.

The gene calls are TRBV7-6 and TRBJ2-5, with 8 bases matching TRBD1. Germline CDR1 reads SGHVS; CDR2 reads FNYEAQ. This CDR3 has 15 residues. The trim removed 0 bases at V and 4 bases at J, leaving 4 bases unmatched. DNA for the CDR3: TGTGCCAGCAGCTTAGCGGACAGGGCCCGAGAGACCCAGTACTTC. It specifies CASSLADRARETQYF.

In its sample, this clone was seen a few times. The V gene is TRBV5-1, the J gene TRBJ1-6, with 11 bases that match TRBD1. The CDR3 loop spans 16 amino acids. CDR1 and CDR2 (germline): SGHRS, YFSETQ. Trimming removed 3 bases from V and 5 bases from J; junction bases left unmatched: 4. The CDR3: CASSSDRGQDNSPLHF. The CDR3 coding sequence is TGCGCCAGCAGCTCGGACAGGGGGCAGGATAATTCACCCCTCCACTTT. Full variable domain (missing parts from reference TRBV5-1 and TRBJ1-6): KAGVTQTPRYLIKTRGQQVTLSCSPISGHRSVSWYQQTPGQGLQFLFEYFSETQRNKGNFPGRFSGRQFSNSRSEMNVSTLELGDSALYLCASSSDRGQDNSPLHFGNGTRLTVT.

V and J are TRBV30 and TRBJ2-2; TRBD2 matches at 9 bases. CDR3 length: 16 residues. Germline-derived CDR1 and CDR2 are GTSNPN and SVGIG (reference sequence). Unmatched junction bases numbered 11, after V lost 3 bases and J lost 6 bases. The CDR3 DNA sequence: TGTGCCTGGAGCCAAGGAAGACTAGCGGTCGCCGGGGAGCTGTTTTTT. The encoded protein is CAWSQGRLAVAGELFF.

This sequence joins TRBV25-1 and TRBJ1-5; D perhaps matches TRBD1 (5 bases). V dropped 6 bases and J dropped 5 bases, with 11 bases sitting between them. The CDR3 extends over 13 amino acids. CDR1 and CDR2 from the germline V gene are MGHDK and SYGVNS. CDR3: CASRGLGDQPQHF. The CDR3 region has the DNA TGTGCCAGCAGGGGCCTGGGGGATCAGCCCCAGCATTTT. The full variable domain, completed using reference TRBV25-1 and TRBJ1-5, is EADIYQTPRYLVIGTGKKITLECSQTMGHDKMYWYQQDPGMELHLIHYSYGVNSTEKGDLSSESTVSRIRTEHFPLTLESARPSHTSQYLCASRGLGDQPQHFGDGTRLSIL.

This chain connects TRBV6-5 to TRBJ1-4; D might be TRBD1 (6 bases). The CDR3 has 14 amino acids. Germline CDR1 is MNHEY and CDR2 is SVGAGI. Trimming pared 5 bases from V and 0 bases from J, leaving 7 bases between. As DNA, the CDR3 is TGTGCCAGCAGTCGGACAGCAACTAATGAAAAACTGTTTTTT. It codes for CASSRTATNEKLFF.

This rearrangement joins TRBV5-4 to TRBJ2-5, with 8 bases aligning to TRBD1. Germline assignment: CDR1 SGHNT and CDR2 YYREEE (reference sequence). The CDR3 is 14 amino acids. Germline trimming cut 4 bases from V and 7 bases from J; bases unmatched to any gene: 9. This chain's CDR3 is CASSRQGSDGTQYF. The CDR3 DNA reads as TGTGCCAGCAGCAGACAGGGGTCCGATGGGACCCAGTACTTC. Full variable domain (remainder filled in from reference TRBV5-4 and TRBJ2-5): ETGVTQSPTHLIKTRGQQVTLRCSSQSGHNTVSWYQQALGQGPQFIFQYYREEENGRGNFPPRFSGLQFPNYSSELNVNALELDDSALYLCASSRQGSDGTQYFGPGTRLLVL.

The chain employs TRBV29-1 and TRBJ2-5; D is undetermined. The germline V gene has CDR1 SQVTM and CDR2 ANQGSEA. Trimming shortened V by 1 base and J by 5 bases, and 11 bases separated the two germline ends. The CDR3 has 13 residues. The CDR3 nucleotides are TGCAGCGTTGAAGCGAGATTACGTGAGACCCAGTACTTC. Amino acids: CSVEARLRETQYF.

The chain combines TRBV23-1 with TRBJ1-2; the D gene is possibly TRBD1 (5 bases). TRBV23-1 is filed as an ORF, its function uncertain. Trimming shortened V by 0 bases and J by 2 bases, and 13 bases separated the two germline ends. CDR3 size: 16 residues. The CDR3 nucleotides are TGCGCCAGCAGTCAATCTAGTCAGGGATGGAACTATGGCTACACCTTC. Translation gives CASSQSSQGWNYGYTF.

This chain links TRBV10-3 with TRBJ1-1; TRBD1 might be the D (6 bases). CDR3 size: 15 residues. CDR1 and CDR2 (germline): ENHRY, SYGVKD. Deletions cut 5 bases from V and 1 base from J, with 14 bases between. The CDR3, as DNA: TGTGCCATCAGTAACCGGGACACCTCGAACACTGAAGCTTTCTTT. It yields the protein CAISNRDTSNTEAFF.

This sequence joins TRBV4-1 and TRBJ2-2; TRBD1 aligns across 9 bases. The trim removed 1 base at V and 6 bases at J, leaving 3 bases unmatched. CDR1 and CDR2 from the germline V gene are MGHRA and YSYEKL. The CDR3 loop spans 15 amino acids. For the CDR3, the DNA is TGCGCCAGCAGCCAAGGACAGGGGGTGGCCGGGGAGCTGTTTTTT. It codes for CASSQGQGVAGELFF.

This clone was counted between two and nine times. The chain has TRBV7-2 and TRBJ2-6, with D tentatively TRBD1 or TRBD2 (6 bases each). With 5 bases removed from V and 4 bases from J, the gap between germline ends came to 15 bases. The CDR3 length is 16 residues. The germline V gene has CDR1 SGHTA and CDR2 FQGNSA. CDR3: CASSPDPGAGANVLTF. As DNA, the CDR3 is TGTGCCAGCAGCCCAGATCCGGGGGCAGGGGCCAACGTCCTGACTTTC.

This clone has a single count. In DNA form, the CDR3 reads TGCGCCAGCAGCTTGAAGGAGACCCAGTACTTC. Translation: CASSLKETQYF. The J gene is TRBJ2-5, the V gene TRBV5-1; D gene unclear. Germline values: CDR1 SGHRS, CDR2 YFSETQ. The V and J ends lost 1 base and 5 bases respectively, with 3 bases between them. The CDR3 runs to 11 residues.

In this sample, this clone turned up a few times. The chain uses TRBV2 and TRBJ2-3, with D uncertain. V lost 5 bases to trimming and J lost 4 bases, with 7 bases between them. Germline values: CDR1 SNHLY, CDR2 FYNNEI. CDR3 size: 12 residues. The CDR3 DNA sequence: TGTGCCAGCAGTAGAGAGGCAGATACGCAGTATTTT. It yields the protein CASSREADTQYF.

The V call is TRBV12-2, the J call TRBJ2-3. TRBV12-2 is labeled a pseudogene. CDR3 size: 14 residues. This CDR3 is CASREGRVTDTQYF. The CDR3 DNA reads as TGTGCAAGTCGTGAGGGGCGTGTGACAGATACGCAGTATTTT.